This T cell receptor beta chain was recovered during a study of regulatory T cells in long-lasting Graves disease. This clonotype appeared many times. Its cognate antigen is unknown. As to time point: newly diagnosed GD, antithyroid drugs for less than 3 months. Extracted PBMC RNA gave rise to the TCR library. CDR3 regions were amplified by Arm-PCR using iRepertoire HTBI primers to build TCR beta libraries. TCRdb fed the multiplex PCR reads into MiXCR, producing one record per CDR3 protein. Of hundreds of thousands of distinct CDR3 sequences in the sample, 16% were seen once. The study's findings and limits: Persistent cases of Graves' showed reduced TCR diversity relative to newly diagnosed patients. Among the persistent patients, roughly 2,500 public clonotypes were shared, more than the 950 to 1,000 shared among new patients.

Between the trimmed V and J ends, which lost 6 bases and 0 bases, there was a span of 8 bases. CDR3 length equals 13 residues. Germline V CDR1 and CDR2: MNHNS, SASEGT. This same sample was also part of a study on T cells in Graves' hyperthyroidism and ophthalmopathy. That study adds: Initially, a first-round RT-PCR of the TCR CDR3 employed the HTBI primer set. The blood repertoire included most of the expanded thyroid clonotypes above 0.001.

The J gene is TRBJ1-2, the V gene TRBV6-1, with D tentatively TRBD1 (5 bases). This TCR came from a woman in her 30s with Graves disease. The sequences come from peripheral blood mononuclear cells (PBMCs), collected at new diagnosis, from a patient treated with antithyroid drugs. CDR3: CASRLQANYGYTF. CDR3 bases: TGTGCCAGCAGGTTACAGGCTAACTATGGCTACACCTTC.